Following are 19 T cell receptor beta chains from one sample sequenced in a study of blood T cell repertoires in COVID-19 (dated by TCRdb to the early 2020s). Libraries were constructed by the immunoSEQ multiplex PCR assay. The table comes from immuneACCESS by way of TCRdb, which keeps in-frame sequences with V and J called. Part of the clones is missing from these tables; in studies checked, under half for an unresolved V gene and the rest for unknown reasons. The sample profile shows under 500,000 clones; 75% to 90% of them were found once. 0.95% to 1.3% of the sample is held by the ten biggest clonotypes. The sample taken for sequencing was PBMCs or T cells enriched from blood (not recorded which). Source of these receptors: a young man who had recovered from COVID-19.

The chain uses TRBV7-9 and TRBJ2-4; maybe TRBD2 (6 bases). From germline, CDR1 is SEHNR and CDR2 FQNEAQ (reference sequence). Trimming removed 5 bases at V and 0 bases at J, with 20 bases between. The CDR3 totals 18 residues. CDR3 nucleotides: TGTGCCAGCAGCCCGGAGGGGTTGCGGCCCATAGCCAAAAACATTCAGTACTTC. Translation gives CASSPEGLRPIAKNIQYF.

J is TRBJ2-1 and V is TRBV11-2; a possible D gene is TRBD2 (6 bases). V shed 4 bases and J shed 2 bases, with 12 bases lying between them. Germline V gene lookup returns CDR1 SGHAT and CDR2 FQNNGV. The CDR3 is 15 residues long. In DNA, the CDR3 is TGTGCCAGCAGCTCACAGGCTAGCGCCTACAATGAGCAGTTCTTC. Its translation is CASSSQASAYNEQFF.

This clone was found once. V usage is TRBV29-1 and J usage is TRBJ1-1, with D possibly TRBD1 on 6 matching bases. V lost 6 bases, J lost 5 bases, and 25 bases lay in between. The V gene's germline CDR1 is SQVTM and CDR2 ANQGSEA. CDR3 length: 16 residues. In DNA form, the CDR3 reads TGCAGCGTAGCGGGACAAGGGGACTTGTTGGGGACTGAAGCTTTCTTT. Amino acid sequence: CSVAGQGDLLGTEAFF. The variable domain in full, with the rest retrieved from reference TRBV29-1 and TRBJ1-1, is SAVISQKPSRDICQRGTSLTIQCQVDSQVTMMFWYRQQPGQSLTLIATANQGSEATYESGFVIDKFPISRPNLTFSTLTVSNMSPEDSSIYLCSVAGQGDLLGTEAFFGQGTRLTVV.

The chain uses TRBV9 and TRBJ2-2; D remains ambiguous. This CDR3 spans 15 amino acids. The V gene lost 0 bases and the J gene lost 4 bases, with 10 bases spanning the gap. The germline V gene has CDR1 SGDLS and CDR2 YYNGEE. The CDR3 region is CASSVDPPGTGELFF. CDR3 in DNA: TGTGCCAGCAGCGTAGACCCCCCGGGCACCGGGGAGCTGTTTTTT.

The rearrangement joins TRBV3-1 (or the pseudogene TRBV3-2) to TRBJ2-7; tentatively, D is TRBD1 (6 bases). Germline V lookup: CDR1 LGHDT, CDR2 YNNKEL (reference sequence). The CDR3 runs 18 residues. Trimming removed 1 base at V and 3 bases at J, with 22 bases between. The CDR3 region has the DNA TGTGCCAGCAGCCAAGGGGGTTACAGGGCACCAACTCTCTACGAGCAGTACTTC. Amino acid sequence: CASSQGGYRAPTLYEQYF.

This chain joins TRBV6-5 and TRBJ2-2; maybe TRBD2 (5 bases). Trimming left V 6 bases short and J 7 bases short, with 18 bases between. The CDR3 is made up of 15 amino acids. Germline CDR1 reads MNHEY; CDR2 reads SVGAGI. The CDR3 DNA sequence: TGTGCCAGCAGGAGGGCGGCGGATAGGGTCGGGGAGCTGTTTTTT. Amino acid sequence: CASRRAADRVGELFF.

This clone was seen once. The CDR3 protein is CASSQEWDRGAFF. As DNA, the CDR3 is TGTGCCAGCAGCCAAGAATGGGACAGGGGAGCTTTCTTT. The V call is TRBV3-1 (or the pseudogene TRBV3-2), the J call TRBJ1-1; TRBD1 agrees at 10 bases. Germline V gene data show CDR1 as LGHDT and CDR2 as YNNKEL (reference sequence). CDR3 length: 13 amino acids. V shed 0 bases and J 10 bases; nucleotides not matched to a gene: 2.

This sequence joins TRBV19 and TRBJ1-4; unclear D gene. This CDR3 comprises 13 residues. Per germline, CDR1 LNHDA and CDR2 SQIVND (reference sequence). The V end lost 3 bases, the J end lost 4 bases, and 6 bases lay between the germline ends. The CDR3 loop reads CASSMSVNEKLFF. DNA for the CDR3: TGTGCCAGTAGTATGTCGGTTAATGAAAAACTGTTTTTT.

This chain uses TRBV6-5 with TRBJ2-3; TRBD1 matches at 10 bases. CDR3 length equals 16 residues. The germline CDR1 and CDR2 sequences are MNHEY and SVGAGI. The V segment lost 2 bases and the J segment 3 bases; nucleotides outside the gene matches: 5. CDR3 region: CASSYDGTGVTDTQYF. CDR3 DNA: TGTGCCAGCAGTTACGATGGGACAGGGGTAACAGATACGCAGTATTTT.

V usage is TRBV30 and J usage is TRBJ2-7, with 7 bases aligning to TRBD2. The V segment lost 8 bases and the J segment 2 bases; nucleotides outside the gene matches: 6. The germline V gene encodes CDR1 GTSNPN and CDR2 SVGIG (reference sequence). The CDR3 is 12 amino acids. The CDR3 region has the DNA TGTGCCCGGGGTGCGGGGGCCTACGAGCAGTACTTC. Translating it yields CARGAGAYEQYF.

The V call is TRBV30, the J call TRBJ1-1; D ambiguous. The CDR3 has 14 residues. Trimming took off 0 bases at V and 8 bases at J, with 16 bases between the two ends. Germline V gives CDR1 GTSNPN, CDR2 SVGIG (reference sequence). The CDR3 spells CAWSVGALSGEAFF. CDR3 bases: TGTGCCTGGAGTGTCGGTGCCCTCAGCGGGGAAGCTTTCTTT.

This clone was counted only a few times. This chain connects TRBV19 to TRBJ1-3; possible D gene TRBD1, 6 bases. From germline, CDR1 is LNHDA and CDR2 SQIVND (reference sequence). The CDR3 runs to 14 residues. The ends were cut back, 5 bases at V and 4 bases at J, with 12 bases in the middle. The CDR3 nucleotides are TGTGCCAGTAGTGGACAGTTCCCCGGAAACACCATATATTTT. Encoded protein: CASSGQFPGNTIYF.

The chain couples TRBV29-1 to TRBJ2-3; 9 nucleotides align to TRBD2. Trimming cost V 5 bases and J 2 bases; bases outside gene matches: 8. Germline loops: CDR1 SQVTM, CDR2 ANQGSEA. The CDR3 totals 15 residues. The CDR3 DNA is TGCAGCGTTAGGACTAGCGCTAATCCCACAGATACGCAGTATTTT. Its translation is CSVRTSANPTDTQYF.

There are many counts of this clone. Within the sample, other DNA sequences also encode this same CDR3. The J gene is TRBJ2-3, the V gene TRBV7-3; 8 positions agree with TRBD2. Germline V gives CDR1 SGHTA, CDR2 FQGTGA. V shed 5 bases, J shed 3 bases, and the junction held 7 bases outside the gene matches. This CDR3 is built from 15 residues. The CDR3 DNA reads TGTGCCAGCAGCCCCGGCGGGGGGCCTACAGATACGCAGTATTTT. This gives the protein CASSPGGGPTDTQYF.

V is TRBV6-1 and J is TRBJ1-3; the match to TRBD1 covers 7 bases. The ends lost 3 bases at V and 5 bases at J; junction bases unmatched: 7. The germline CDR1 and CDR2 sequences are MNHNS and SASEGT. This CDR3 contains 15 residues. As DNA, the CDR3 is TGTGCCAGCAGTGAGCGACAGGGACTTAGAAACACCATATATTTT. This translates into CASSERQGLRNTIYF.

The rearrangement uses TRBV28 and TRBJ2-3; 9 nucleotides match TRBD2. V gave up 8 bases and J gave up 8 bases; unmatched junction bases: 8. This CDR3 has 13 amino acids. Germline loops: CDR1 MDHEN, CDR2 SYDVKM. The CDR3 spells CASEREALRTQYF. The CDR3 nucleotides are TGTGCCAGCGAGCGGGAGGCCCTGCGTACGCAGTATTTT.

The chain links TRBV7-9 to TRBJ1-2; perhaps TRBD1 as D (5 bases). CDR1 and CDR2 (germline): SEHNR, FQNEAQ (reference sequence). The CDR3 extends over 16 amino acids. V was pared by 3 bases and J by 8 bases, with 22 bases between. The CDR3 here is CASSFSHLTGSGGYTF. Here the CDR3 DNA reads TGTGCCAGCAGCTTTTCCCACCTAACAGGCTCTGGAGGCTACACCTTC.

The chain combines TRBV4-2 with TRBJ2-5; 13 bases fit TRBD2. V shed 3 bases, J shed 2 bases, and the junction held 0 bases outside the gene matches. Germline loops: CDR1 LGHNA, CDR2 YNFKEQ. The CDR3 runs to 15 residues. The CDR3 bases are TGTGCCAGCAGCCAGGGACTAGCGGGGCAAGAGACCCAGTACTTC. Its translation is CASSQGLAGQETQYF.

This chain links TRBV7-9 with TRBJ1-2; D gene uncertain. V lost 8 bases and J lost 10, with 14 bases in between. The CDR3 sequence is 11 residues long. The germline V gene has CDR1 SEHNR and CDR2 FQNEAQ (reference sequence). The chain's CDR3 is CASGQEIYYTF. DNA of the CDR3: TGTGCCAGCGGGCAGGAAATCTACTACACCTTC.